A single sample is the source of the 9 T cell receptor beta chains below, sequenced in a study of shared clonotypes between healthy human individuals. Naive CD8 cells lacked CD45RO and underwent positive selection for CCR7, leaving out terminally differentiated effector memory CD45RA+ cells. Clones were read by immunoSEQ multiplex PCR, and TCRdb kept only the in-frame ones, dropping some. The table lists approximately 1.9 million clones, 85% to 95% of them singletons. The sample was naive CD8+ T cells from PBMCs. These receptors came from a man aged 18-30 years in good health. Some clones in this sample may be carry-over from other donors' samples.

The V and J genes are TRBV29-1 and TRBJ1-2; D gene unclear. Per the germline V gene, CDR1 is SQVTM and CDR2 is ANQGSEA. The CDR3 is made up of 13 amino acids. The V end lost 3 bases, the J end lost 4 bases, and 12 bases lay between the germline ends. CDR3 loop: CSVEGGAAYGYTF. CDR3 DNA sequence: TGCAGCGTTGAGGGCGGTGCGGCCTATGGCTACACCTTC.

The chain combines TRBV4-2 with TRBJ1-5; D gene ambiguous. V shed 0 bases and J shed 7 bases, with 7 bases lying between them. In germline, CDR1 is LGHNA, CDR2 YNFKEQ. The CDR3 is made up of 13 amino acids. The CDR3 reads CASSQDLDQPQHF. The CDR3 coding sequence is TGTGCCAGCAGCCAAGATCTTGACCAGCCCCAGCATTTT.

The V call is TRBV6-5, the J call TRBJ1-2; D might be TRBD1 (5 bases). Deletions cut 5 bases from V and 2 bases from J, with 15 bases between. This CDR3 contains 15 residues. Germline values: CDR1 MNHEY, CDR2 SVGAGI. The CDR3 sequence is CASSLYRSGNYGYTF. Written as DNA, the CDR3 is TGTGCCAGCAGTCTTTACCGGTCAGGGAACTATGGCTACACCTTC.

The chain uses TRBV28 and TRBJ2-7; D may be TRBD2 (6 bases). CDR3 size: 17 residues. The V gene lost 6 bases and the J gene lost 1 base, with 22 bases spanning the gap. Germline-derived CDR1 and CDR2 are MDHEN and SYDVKM. CDR3 in amino acids: CASSPPLLTGRSYEQYF. CDR3 in DNA: TGTGCCAGCAGCCCACCATTGCTTACGGGGAGGTCCTACGAGCAGTACTTC.

For this clone: The sample contains more than one DNA sequence encoding this CDR3. This sequence joins TRBV9 and TRBJ2-6, with D possibly TRBD2 on 5 matching bases. Germline CDR1 reads SGDLS; CDR2 reads YYNGEE. There are 15 residues in the CDR3. V was cut by 3 bases and J by 0 bases, with 7 bases left in between. CDR3 nucleotides: TGTGCCAGCAGCGCAAGCGGCTCTGGGGCCAACGTCCTGACTTTC. Its translation is CASSASGSGANVLTF. The entire variable domain, with the rest obtained from reference TRBV9 and TRBJ2-6, is as follows: DSGVTQTPKHLITATGQRVTLRCSPRSGDLSVYWYQQSLDQGLQFLIQYYNGEERAKGNILERFSAQQFPDLHSELNLSSLELGDSALYFCASSASGSGANVLTFGAGSRLTVL.

The chain joins TRBV13 to TRBJ2-7; TRBD2 aligns across 15 bases. The CDR3 has 18 amino acids. The junction had 8 bases not matched to a gene; V was cut back by 2 bases and J by 3 bases. From germline, CDR1 is PRHDT and CDR2 FYEKMQ (reference sequence). Here the CDR3 DNA reads TGTGCCAGCAGCTTAACCGGGACTAGCGGGAGGAACGGCTACGAGCAGTACTTC. The encoded protein is CASSLTGTSGRNGYEQYF.

This rearrangement joins TRBV6-5 to TRBJ2-3; possibly TRBD2 for D (7 bases). The CDR3 covers 16 residues. The V gene's germline CDR1 is MNHEY and CDR2 SVGAGI. V was shortened by 4 bases and J by 4 bases, with 18 bases between the two germline ends. CDR3 loop: CASSSRFGGQADTQYF. CDR3 nucleotides: TGTGCCAGCAGTTCAAGGTTCGGGGGGCAGGCAGATACGCAGTATTTT.

In this sample, this clone turned up a few times. The gene calls are TRBV29-1 and TRBJ1-2, with a possible D match to TRBD1 (5 bases). The CDR3 length is 14 residues. Germline V lookup: CDR1 SQVTM, CDR2 ANQGSEA. The V gene lost 2 bases and the J gene lost 6 bases, with 16 bases spanning the gap. The CDR3 spells CSVESSGQRNGYTF. CDR3 DNA sequence: TGCAGCGTTGAATCGTCAGGGCAGAGGAATGGCTACACCTTC.

The rearrangement links TRBV28 to TRBJ2-7; TRBD1 agrees at 11 bases. Trimming at V came to 3 bases and at J to 7 bases, leaving 8 bases not matched to a gene. Germline V lookup: CDR1 MDHEN, CDR2 SYDVKM. CDR3 length: 15 residues. In DNA form, the CDR3 reads TGTGCCAGCAGTTTCCGGGACAGGGGGTTCCTGGAGCAGTACTTC. Translating it yields CASSFRDRGFLEQYF.